A selection of T cell receptor beta chains follows, all from one sample in a study of blood T cells in healthy people across ages. TCRdb processed the 5' RACE reads anew with MiXCR; each CDR3 protein has one entry. Altogether around 900,000 distinct CDR3 sequences are present, 29% being singletons, with the ten largest covering approximately 15%. Sequenced input: blood. The receptors were gathered from an elderly woman in good health. The CDR3 runs from the conserved cysteine through the conserved F or W. A D gene is named only where the DNA matches it firmly. A row's size may be missing; if present it is once, few, many or a size class.

>many|TRBV5-5|-|12|TRBJ2-1
TGTGCCAGCAGCCCTTGGACGGGTGAGCAGTTCTTC
CASSPWTGEQFF
>-|TRBV7-2|TRBD1|16|TRBJ2-7
TGTGCCGGCAGCTCCCAGACAGGGAGCTCCTACAATGAGCAGTACTTC
CAGSSQTGSSYNEQYF
>many|TRBV5-5|TRBD2|17|TRBJ2-3
TGTGCCAGCAGCTTGGCACTAGCGGGGGTTAACACAGATACGCAGTATTTT
CASSLALAGVNTDTQYF
>many|TRBV11-2|TRBD1|13|TRBJ2-7
TGTGCCAGCAGCTTAGATCGGACAGGGGAGCAGTACTTC
CASSLDRTGEQYF
>-|TRBV29-1|-|15|TRBJ2-7
TGCAGCGTTGAAGATCGTCGGGGGCGCCCCTACGAGCAGTACTTC
CSVEDRRGRPYEQYF
>-|TRBV7-2|TRBD1|16|TRBJ2-7
TGTGCCAGCAGCTTGAAGGGGGACAGCAGGGCCTACGAGCAGTACTTC
CASSLKGDSRAYEQYF
>many|TRBV6-1|-|13|TRBJ1-2
TGTGCCAGCAGAACAGAGCATAACTATGGCTACACCTTC
CASRTEHNYGYTF
>-|TRBV6-2/TRBV6-3|-|15|TRBJ1-5
TGTGCCGGCAATCCCACAGGGAAGTCTCGTCAGCCCCAGCATTTT
CAGNPTGKSRQPQHF
>many|TRBV11-3|-|15|TRBJ2-5
TGTGCCAGTAGTATATCCCCAACTAGCCAAGAGACCCAGTACTTC
CASSISPTSQETQYF
>many|TRBV18|-|13|TRBJ2-1
TGTGCCAGCTCAAACTGGGTAGACAATGAGCAGTTCTTC
CASSNWVDNEQFF
>many|TRBV12-3/TRBV12-4|-|13|TRBJ1-5
TGTGCCAGCAGTAGAGGTTCTTTTCAGCCCCAGCATTTT
CASSRGSFQPQHF
>many|TRBV30|-|13|TRBJ1-6
TGTGCCTGGAGTGCAGACGGTAATTCACCCCTCCACTTT
CAWSADGNSPLHF
>-|TRBV30|TRBD1|12|TRBJ2-1
TGTGCCTGGAGTGACAGGGGCAATGAGCAGTTCTTC
CAWSDRGNEQFF
>-|TRBV5-1|-|13|TRBJ2-1
TGCGCCAGCCAGCTTGCGGTAGGCAATGAGCAGTTCTTC
CASQLAVGNEQFF
>many|TRBV6-1|TRBD2|19|TRBJ2-5
TGTGCCAGCGCGCATTTCTCTGGACTAGCGGGGGGGCGGGGAGAGACCCAGTACTTC
CASAHFSGLAGGRGETQYF
>many|TRBV20-1|TRBD1|12|TRBJ2-5
TGCAGTGCAACGACAGGGACGGAGACCCAGTACTTC
CSATTGTETQYF